This TCR beta chain stems from a study of PD-L1 blockade in urothelial cancer. Study-level background: Across blood samples, T cells had a median count of about 150,000.

Clones were sequenced by immunoSEQ multiplex PCR, and TCRdb holds only the in-frame ones, with some missing. The table shows 70,000 to 75,000 clones, with 84% occurring only once. The CDR3 has 17 residues. V lost 2 bases, J lost 5 bases, and 21 bases lay in between. Germline V CDR1 and CDR2: MNHEY, SMNVEV (reference sequence). Sequenced material: PBMCs, taken around atezolizumab (anti-PD-L1) treatment. The receptor's source is a man between 70 and 80 years old with urothelial cancer. This chain uses TRBV27 with TRBJ1-1, with no clear D. The CDR3: CASSLERLGGIRTEAFF. The CDR3 coding sequence is TGTGCCAGCAGTTTAGAGAGACTGGGAGGGATAAGGACTGAAGCTTTCTTT.